Following are 28 T cell receptor beta chains from one sample sequenced in a study of OX40 agonist ivuxolimab in advanced cancers. The library was built by means of the immunoSEQ multiplex PCR assay. Sourced from immuneACCESS, this table was stored by TCRdb with only in-frame sequences that have V and J called. A share of the clones is absent; for the studies checked, an unresolved V gene accounts for under half, and the remainder has no known explanation. The sample table lists roughly 63,000 clones, roughly nine tenths of them with a count of one. 9% to 15% of the sample rests with the top ten. Here the sequenced sample was CD4+ or CD8+ T cells sorted from blood, taken in a trial of the OX40 agonist ivuxolimab. Receptors originate from an adult with an advanced solid tumor such as melanoma, head and neck, liver or kidney cancer.

This chain links TRBV2 with TRBJ1-5; TRBD1 aligns across 12 bases. Germline V lookup: CDR1 SNHLY, CDR2 FYNNEI. J was trimmed by 10 bases and V by 7 bases; bases with no gene match: 11. This CDR3 has 15 residues. The CDR3 coding sequence is TGTGCCAGCACCGAGGGCGGGACAGGGGGCAATCCCCAGCATTTT. Its translation: CASTEGGTGGNPQHF.

The genes are TRBV5-7 and TRBJ2-7, with D perhaps being TRBD1 or TRBD2 (6 bases each). TRBV5-7 is designated an ORF whose function remains uncertain. CDR3 length: 15 residues. V dropped 0 bases and J dropped 5 bases, with 15 bases sitting between them. CDR3 amino acids: CASSLGGALTDEQYV. The CDR3 region has the DNA TGTGCCAGCAGCTTGGGGGGGGCCCTCACGGACGAGCAGTACGTC.

CDR3 residues: CSQSYNEQFF. The CDR3 DNA reads TGCAGTCAGTCTTACAATGAGCAGTTCTTC. This chain connects TRBV20-1 to TRBJ2-1; no firm D call. V was trimmed by 8 bases and J by 4 bases, leaving 6 bases between them. CDR1 is DFQATT, CDR2 SNEGSKA, per germline (reference sequence). This CDR3 contains 10 residues.

The V gene is TRBV7-8, the J gene TRBJ2-7; 9 positions match TRBD2. The CDR3 has 16 residues. V lost 2 bases to trimming and J lost 3 bases; unmatched junction nucleotides: 8. The germline V gene encodes CDR1 SGHVS and CDR2 FQNEAQ. CDR3: CASSLWTSEKFYEQYF. For the CDR3, the DNA is TGTGCCAGCAGCTTATGGACTAGCGAGAAATTCTACGAGCAGTACTTC.

The chain combines TRBV29-1 with TRBJ2-7; 8 bases agree with TRBD2. Trimming cost V 6 bases and J 3 bases; bases outside gene matches: 1. The CDR3 contains 11 residues. The germline CDR1 and CDR2 sequences are SQVTM and ANQGSEA. In DNA, the CDR3 is TGCAGCGTCAGCGGGAGCTACGAGCAGTACTTC. The encoded protein is CSVSGSYEQYF.

The sample holds many counts of this clone. The V gene is TRBV7-8, the J gene TRBJ2-7, with TRBD2 matching over 11 bases. The CDR3 totals 20 residues. CDR1 and CDR2 from the germline V gene are SGHVS and FQNEAQ. Trimming cost V 4 bases and J 5 bases; bases outside gene matches: 22. The CDR3 loop is CASSSTPPGLAALVEHEQYF. CDR3 DNA: TGTGCCAGCAGCTCGACCCCCCCGGGACTAGCGGCCCTGGTAGAACACGAGCAGTACTTC. Looking up the rest from reference TRBV7-8 and TRBJ2-7 gives the full variable domain: GAGVSQSPRYKVAKRGQDVALRCDPISGHVSLFWYQQALGQGPEFLTYFQNEAQLDKSGLPSDRFFAERPEGSVSTLKIQRTQQEDSAVYLCASSSTPPGLAALVEHEQYFGPGTRLTVT.

This clone occurred once. The chain has TRBV11-1 and TRBJ2-1; TRBD2 agrees at 13 bases. This CDR3 is built from 14 residues. J gave up 10 bases and V 6 bases, and 6 bases lay outside the gene matches. Germline assignment: CDR1 SGHAT and CDR2 FQDESV (reference sequence). CDR3 nucleotide sequence: TGTGCCAGCAGTTGGACTAGCGGGAGCCGGGAGCAGTTCTTC. This gives the protein CASSWTSGSREQFF. The variable domain in full, completed from reference TRBV11-1 and TRBJ2-1, reads EAEVAQSPRYKITEKSQAVAFWCDPISGHATLYWYRQILGQGPELLVQFQDESVVDDSQLPKDRFSAERLKGVDSTLKIQPAELGDSAMYLCASSWTSGSREQFFGPGTRLTVL.

This chain joins TRBV30 and TRBJ2-7; a weak D match, TRBD2 (6 bases). Germline CDR1 and CDR2: GTSNPN and SVGIG (reference sequence). V was pared by 3 bases and J by 6 bases, with 12 bases between. This CDR3 has 12 amino acids. CDR3 sequence (DNA): TGTGCCTGGAGCGGGGACTCCGGCGAGCAGTACTTC. Encoded protein: CAWSGDSGEQYF.

The chain has TRBV7-9 and TRBJ2-2; no definite D call. The germline V gene encodes CDR1 SEHNR and CDR2 FQNEAQ (reference sequence). This CDR3 region has 13 residues. V lost 5 bases and J 4 bases, leaving 8 bases between the germline ends. The CDR3 region is CASSPPRTGELFF. The CDR3 bases are TGTGCCAGCAGCCCCCCCCGCACCGGGGAGCTGTTTTTT. Based on the CDR3 plus reference TRBV7-9 and TRBJ2-2, the full variable domain is DTGVSQNPRHKITKRGQNVTFRCDPISEHNRLYWYRQTLGQGPEFLTYFQNEAQLEKSRLLSDRFSAERPKGSFSTLEIQRTEQGDSAMYLCASSPPRTGELFFGEGSRLTVL.

V usage is TRBV4-3 and J usage is TRBJ1-1; 8 bases map to TRBD1. Germline CDR1 LGHNA, CDR2 YSLEER. Trimming at V came to 5 bases and at J to 3 bases, leaving 11 bases not matched to a gene. CDR3 size: 16 residues. The CDR3 DNA is TGCGCCAGCAGCTGGGCCCCAGGGGGCGGGGACACTGAAGCTTTCTTT. Protein sequence: CASSWAPGGGDTEAFF.

The gene calls are TRBV5-6 and TRBJ2-7; D call uncertain. The germline V gene has CDR1 SGHDT and CDR2 YYEEEE. The CDR3 runs 12 residues. V gave up 4 bases and J gave up 9 bases, with 14 bases separating them. The chain's CDR3 is CASSRGRSGQYV. The CDR3 region has the DNA TGTGCCAGCAGCAGAGGACGGTCGGGGCAGTACGTC.

The chain links TRBV7-9 to TRBJ1-4, with 8 bases aligning to TRBD1. This CDR3 is 17 amino acids long. V gave up 0 bases and J gave up 4 bases; unmatched junction bases: 7. Germline assignment: CDR1 SEHNR and CDR2 FQNEAQ (reference sequence). CDR3 DNA: TGTGCCAGCAGCTTAGCTGGACAGGGACGGCATAATGAAAAACTGTTTTTT. Translation gives CASSLAGQGRHNEKLFF.

This clone was seen a handful of times. The genes are TRBV27 and TRBJ2-7; possible D gene TRBD1, 5 bases. Germline V lookup: CDR1 MNHEY, CDR2 SMNVEV (reference sequence). This CDR3 comprises 17 residues. V was cut by 6 bases and J by 6 bases, with 27 bases left in between. CDR3 sequence reads: CASRRPPLPGWPPEQYV. Written as DNA, the CDR3 is TGTGCCAGCAGGAGGCCTCCCCTCCCAGGGTGGCCGCCCGAGCAGTACGTC.

V is TRBV7-9 and J is TRBJ1-4; possible D gene TRBD1, 5 bases. This CDR3 comprises 16 residues. Germline lookup yields CDR1 SEHNR and CDR2 FQNEAQ (reference sequence). The V end lost 4 bases, the J end lost 2 bases, and 14 bases lay between the germline ends. CDR3 DNA: TGTGCCAGCAGCTCCACGGGGGTCGGGACTAATGAAAAACTGTTTTTT. This encodes CASSSTGVGTNEKLFF. Combining the CDR3 with reference TRBV7-9 and TRBJ1-4 gives the whole variable domain DTGVSQNPRHKITKRGQNVTFRCDPISEHNRLYWYRQTLGQGPEFLTYFQNEAQLEKSRLLSDRFSAERPKGSFSTLEIQRTEQGDSAMYLCASSSTGVGTNEKLFFGSGTQLSVL.

The V and J genes are TRBV28 and TRBJ1-2; TRBD1 aligns across 8 bases. Germline CDR1 reads MDHEN; CDR2 reads SYDVKM. The CDR3 runs to 16 residues. With V trimmed by 5 bases and J by 0 bases, 8 bases remained unmatched. CDR3 residues: CASSLLRGQANYGYTF. The DNA for the CDR3 is TGTGCCAGCAGTCTCCTCAGGGGGCAAGCTAACTATGGCTACACCTTC.

The V gene is TRBV5-6, the J gene TRBJ2-3; D may be TRBD2 (5 bases). Trimming shortened V by 4 bases and J by 4 bases, and 19 bases separated the two germline ends. Germline-derived CDR1 and CDR2 are SGHDT and YYEEEE. The CDR3 length is 16 residues. CDR3 bases: TGTGCCAGCAGCACGTGGGGAGTTCGGTGGGCAGATACGCAGTATTTT. This encodes CASSTWGVRWADTQYF.

The table lists this clone with a count of one. The chain has TRBV5-6 and TRBJ2-1; D not certain. The ends were cut back, 1 base at V and 4 bases at J, with 3 bases in the middle. Germline V CDR1 and CDR2: SGHDT, YYEEEE. There are 12 residues in the CDR3. The CDR3 sequence is CASSLWYNEQFF. For the CDR3, the DNA is TGTGCCAGCAGCTTGTGGTACAATGAGCAGTTCTTC.

The chain employs TRBV7-9 and TRBJ2-2; the D is unclear. The CDR3 sequence is 10 residues long. Trimming removed 3 bases at V and 7 bases at J, with 0 bases between. The germline CDR1 and CDR2 sequences are SEHNR and FQNEAQ (reference sequence). The CDR3 loop reads CASSFGELFF. CDR3 sequence (DNA): TGTGCCAGCAGCTTCGGGGAGCTGTTTTTT. Full variable domain (remainder filled in from reference TRBV7-9 and TRBJ2-2): DTGVSQNPRHKITKRGQNVTFRCDPISEHNRLYWYRQTLGQGPEFLTYFQNEAQLEKSRLLSDRFSAERPKGSFSTLEIQRTEQGDSAMYLCASSFGELFFGEGSRLTVL.

This clone was found once. The chain joins TRBV10-1 to TRBJ2-7, with 8 bases that match TRBD1. V shed 5 bases and J 6 bases; nucleotides not matched to a gene: 6. CDR1 and CDR2 (germline): WNHNN, SYGVQD (reference sequence). The CDR3 contains 13 residues. The CDR3 bases are TGCGCCAGCAGTACGGACAGGGTAGCCGAGCAGTACTTC. Encoded protein: CASSTDRVAEQYF.

The chain uses TRBV29-1 and TRBJ1-2, with TRBD1 as a possible D gene (5 bases). V shed 3 bases and J shed 5 bases, with 7 bases lying between them. In germline, CDR1 is SQVTM, CDR2 ANQGSEA. CDR3 length: 11 amino acids. The DNA of the CDR3 is TGCAGCGTTGACAGGGAATATGGCTACACCTTC. Protein: CSVDREYGYTF.

The CDR3 bases are TGTGCCAGCAGTTACGAGGGACAAGAGACCCAGTACTTC. This encodes CASSYEGQETQYF. The J gene is TRBJ2-5, the V gene TRBV6-5; D might be TRBD2 (5 bases). Germline V gives CDR1 MNHEY, CDR2 SVGAGI. This CDR3 spans 13 amino acids. Trimming cost V 2 bases and J 2 bases, with 6 bases left between them.

V and J are TRBV4-2 and TRBJ1-2; no clear D gene. Germline V gene sequence: CDR1 LGHNA, CDR2 YNFKEQ. V lost 3 bases and J 2 bases, leaving 16 bases between the germline ends. This CDR3 contains 16 residues. DNA of the CDR3: TGTGCCAGCAGCCAGGAACCTTGGACTGTCAACTATGGCTACACCTTC. Translating it yields CASSQEPWTVNYGYTF.

The chain is built from TRBV4-1 and TRBJ1-1; no firm D call. Trimming pared 1 base from V and 4 bases from J, leaving 16 bases between. Germline V lookup: CDR1 MGHRA, CDR2 YSYEKL. This CDR3 spans 16 amino acids. The CDR3: CASSQVVPPGGTEAFF. CDR3 DNA sequence: TGCGCCAGCAGCCAAGTCGTTCCCCCGGGCGGCACTGAAGCTTTCTTT.

This clone occurred once. The V and J genes are TRBV4-1 and TRBJ2-7; TRBD2 is a possible D gene (5 bases). Germline values: CDR1 MGHRA, CDR2 YSYEKL. CDR3 size: 13 residues. Trimming removed 4 bases from V and 5 bases from J, with 12 bases in between. For the CDR3, the DNA is TGCGCCAGCAGCCTCCTTGCCGGGAACGAGCAGTACTTC. Encoded protein: CASSLLAGNEQYF.

The chain carries TRBV19 and TRBJ1-2; 7 bases are shared with TRBD1. The CDR3 spans 11 residues. J gave up 8 bases and V 11 bases, and 8 bases lay outside the gene matches. Germline V gene data show CDR1 as LNHDA and CDR2 as SQIVND (reference sequence). The CDR3, as DNA: TGTGCCTCTCAACAGGGGAACGGCTACACCTTC. It yields the protein CASQQGNGYTF.

The rearrangement uses TRBV9 and TRBJ2-4, with 9 bases fitting TRBD1. CDR1 and CDR2 from the germline V gene are SGDLS and YYNGEE. This CDR3 has 16 residues. After removal of 3 bases from V and 9 bases from J, the junction contained 13 bases not matched to a gene. The CDR3 DNA reads as TGTGCCAGCAGCGGAGGAGAGGCCGGGACAGGGATCATTCAGTACTTC. Residues: CASSGGEAGTGIIQYF.

V is TRBV2 and J is TRBJ1-2, with D maybe TRBD1 (5 bases). The germline CDR1 and CDR2 sequences are SNHLY and FYNNEI. The germline V and J ends were trimmed by 5 bases and 5 bases, with 21 bases remaining between them. The CDR3 is 16 residues long. The DNA of the CDR3 is TGTGCCAGCAGTAAGAGAATACGGGACGGTGAATATGGCTACACCTTC. It codes for CASSKRIRDGEYGYTF.

In DNA form, the CDR3 reads TGTGCCAGTACAACACTGGCCTGGCAGCCCCAGCATTTT. Protein sequence: CASTTLAWQPQHF. This sequence joins TRBV19 and TRBJ1-5; D not resolved. V shed 7 bases and J shed 7 bases, with 14 bases lying between them. The CDR3 totals 13 residues. Germline V gene data show CDR1 as LNHDA and CDR2 as SQIVND (reference sequence).